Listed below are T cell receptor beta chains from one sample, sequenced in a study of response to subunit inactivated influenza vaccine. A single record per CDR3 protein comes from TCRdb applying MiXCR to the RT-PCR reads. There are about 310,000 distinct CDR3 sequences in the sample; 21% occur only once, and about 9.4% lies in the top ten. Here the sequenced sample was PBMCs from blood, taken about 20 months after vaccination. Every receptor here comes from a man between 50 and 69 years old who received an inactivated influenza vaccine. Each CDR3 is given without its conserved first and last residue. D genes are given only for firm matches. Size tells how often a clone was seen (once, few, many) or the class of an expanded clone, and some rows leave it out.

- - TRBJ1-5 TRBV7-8 ASSHLSNQPQH
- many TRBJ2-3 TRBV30 AWSPGLLNTDTQY
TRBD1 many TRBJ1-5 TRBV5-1 ASSLGDRANQPQH
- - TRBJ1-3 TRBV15 ATSPTGSGNTIY
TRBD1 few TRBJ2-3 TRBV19 ASTVTIGGGTDTQY
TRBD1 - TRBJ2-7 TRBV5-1 ASRGQPNYEQY
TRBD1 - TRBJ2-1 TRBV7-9 ASSDRGPYNEQF
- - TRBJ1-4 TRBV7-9 ASSPQGRSLAEKLF
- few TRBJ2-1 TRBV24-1 ATSSLDLNNEQF
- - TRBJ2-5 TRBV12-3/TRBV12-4 ASSALTPQETQY
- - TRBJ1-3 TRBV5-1 ASSLDDSGNTIY
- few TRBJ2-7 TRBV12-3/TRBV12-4 ASSRDTYEQY
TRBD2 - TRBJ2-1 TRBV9 ASSPGLAGLDEQF
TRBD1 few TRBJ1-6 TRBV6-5 ASSYSGTGGSPLH
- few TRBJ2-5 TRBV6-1 ASSDEWRRQETQY
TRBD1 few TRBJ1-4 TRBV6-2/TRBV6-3 ASSYFGTGPQELF
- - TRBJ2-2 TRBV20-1 SARAGANTGELF
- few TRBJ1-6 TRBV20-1 SARVSNSPLH
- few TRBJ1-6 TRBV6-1 ASTFQGQGSPLH
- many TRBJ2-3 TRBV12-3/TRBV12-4 ASSSNTDTQY
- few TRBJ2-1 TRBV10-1 ASSDPDRLSNEQF
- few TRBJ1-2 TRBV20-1 SARVGQLYGYT
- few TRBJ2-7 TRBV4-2 ASSQGGAYEQY
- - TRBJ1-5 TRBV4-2 ASSQVDSFNQPQH
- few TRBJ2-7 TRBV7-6 ASSLIQGDEQY
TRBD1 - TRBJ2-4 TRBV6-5 ASSYSSGQGISKNIQY
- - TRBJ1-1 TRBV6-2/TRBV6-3 ASSYGRLNTEAF
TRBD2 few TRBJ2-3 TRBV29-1 SVAGTSGLASTDTQY
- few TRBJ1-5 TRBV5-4 ASSLDVDQPQH
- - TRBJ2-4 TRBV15 ATSRVEVKNIQY
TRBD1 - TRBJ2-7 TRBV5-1 ASSYRGQGEQY
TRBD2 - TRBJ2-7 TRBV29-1 SVGDYGEQY
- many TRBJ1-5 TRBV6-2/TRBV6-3 ATRRAGQPQH
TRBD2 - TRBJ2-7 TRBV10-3 ATALGTSGNYEQY
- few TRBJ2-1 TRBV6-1 ASSRDEQF
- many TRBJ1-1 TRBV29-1 SDTTGGTAF
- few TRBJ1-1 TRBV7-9 ASSRPFDTEAF
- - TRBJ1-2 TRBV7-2 ASSLTSAAPYGYT
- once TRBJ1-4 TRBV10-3 AISDGGSNEKLF
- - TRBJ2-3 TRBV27 ASATGSTDTQY
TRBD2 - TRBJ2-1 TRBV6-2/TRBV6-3 ASSYPGLAGVPSSYNEQF
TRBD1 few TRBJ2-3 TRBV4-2 ASSQGRGLDSDTQY
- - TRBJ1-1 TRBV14 ASSPGTPVMNTEAF
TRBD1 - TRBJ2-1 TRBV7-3 ASSLDRDSHNEQF
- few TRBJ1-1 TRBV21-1 AGSGRTGPNTEAF
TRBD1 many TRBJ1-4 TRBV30 AWSVRRGLGEKLF
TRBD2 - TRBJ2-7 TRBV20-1 SARGEGLGTYEQY